This T cell receptor (beta chain) derives from a study of shared clonotypes between healthy human individuals. Whole-study context: Each donor had three CD4 naive, three CD4 memory, two CD8 naive and one CD8 memory plate. Findings and limits, study-wide: Rarefaction revealed incomplete sorted-subset sequencing despite large depth. Unshared clonotypes carried lower generation probabilities than those common to all four donors.

Of note for this clone: The antigen is not known. The same CDR3 is also encoded by other DNA sequences in this sample.

This CDR3 comprises 15 residues. Germline V CDR1 and CDR2: SEHNR, FQNEAQ (reference sequence). V lost 6 bases, J lost 0 bases, and 5 bases stayed unmatched. Original data processing: ImmunoSEQ gave junction-only sequences without quality scores, so filtering differed. Generated by immunoSEQ multiplex PCR, the TCRdb table keeps only in-frame clones and is missing some. The DNA was the basis for D and trimming; V, J and clone size are from that table. Among 2,100,000 or so clones, approximately 96% were seen once, and the ten largest hold about 0.13%. The receptor comes from a man aged 18-30 years in good health. This sequence joins TRBV7-9 and TRBJ1-5; 7 bases line up with TRBD1. The sequenced sample consisted of naive CD4+ T cells sorted from blood. Subset reported: CD45RA+ positively selected. The chain's CDR3 is CASSLGDSSNQPQHF. CDR3 coding DNA: TGTGCCAGCAGTCTTGGGGACAGTAGCAATCAGCCCCAGCATTTT.